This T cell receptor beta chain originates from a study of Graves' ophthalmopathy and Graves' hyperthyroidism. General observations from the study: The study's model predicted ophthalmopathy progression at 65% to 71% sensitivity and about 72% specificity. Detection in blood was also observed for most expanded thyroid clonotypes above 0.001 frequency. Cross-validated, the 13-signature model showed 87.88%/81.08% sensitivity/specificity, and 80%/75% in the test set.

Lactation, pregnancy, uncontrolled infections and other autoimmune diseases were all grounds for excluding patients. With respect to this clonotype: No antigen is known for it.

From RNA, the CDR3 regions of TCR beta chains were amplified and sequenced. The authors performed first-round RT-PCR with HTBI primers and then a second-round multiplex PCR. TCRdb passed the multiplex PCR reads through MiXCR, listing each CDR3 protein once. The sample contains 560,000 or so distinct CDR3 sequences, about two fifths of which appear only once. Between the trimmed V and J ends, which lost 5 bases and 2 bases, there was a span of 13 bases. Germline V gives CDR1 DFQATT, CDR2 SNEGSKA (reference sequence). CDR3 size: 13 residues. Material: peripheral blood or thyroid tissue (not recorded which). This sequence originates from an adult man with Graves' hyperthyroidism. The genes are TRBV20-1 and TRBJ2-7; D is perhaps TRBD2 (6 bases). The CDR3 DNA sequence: TGCAGTGCTCTGAGGGGACTCGCCTACGAGCAGTACTTC. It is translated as CSALRGLAYEQYF.